This TCR beta chain emerged from a study of CD8+ T cells in alopecia areata. The study, taken as a whole, reports: While patients received tofacitinib, many expanded lesional clones remained present in scalp and blood.

Noted treatment: oral pan-JAK inhibitor, 5-10 mg twice daily. Researchers took lesional scalp punch biopsies and peripheral blood from people who were alopecia areata patients. cDNA serving as the sequencing template came from extracted, reverse transcribed RNA. The table came from immunoSEQ multiplex PCR; TCRdb's copy has only in-frame clones and leaves some out. The table has about 200,000 clones, about 62% seen once. With regard to this clone: What it binds is unknown.

The CDR3 spans 16 residues. Per the germline V gene, CDR1 is SGHRS and CDR2 is YFSETQ. Trimming left V 0 bases short and J 7 bases short, with 19 bases between. The J gene is TRBJ1-2, the V gene TRBV5-1; TRBD1 might be the D (5 bases). Sequencing used CD4+ T cells sorted from blood, obtained at week 24, from a patient treated with tofacitinib. The TCR was taken from a human donor with alopecia areata. Written as DNA, the CDR3 is TGCGCCAGCAGCTTGGAGCCGGGACCTAAAGGCAGTGGCTACACCTTC. It specifies CASSLEPGPKGSGYTF.